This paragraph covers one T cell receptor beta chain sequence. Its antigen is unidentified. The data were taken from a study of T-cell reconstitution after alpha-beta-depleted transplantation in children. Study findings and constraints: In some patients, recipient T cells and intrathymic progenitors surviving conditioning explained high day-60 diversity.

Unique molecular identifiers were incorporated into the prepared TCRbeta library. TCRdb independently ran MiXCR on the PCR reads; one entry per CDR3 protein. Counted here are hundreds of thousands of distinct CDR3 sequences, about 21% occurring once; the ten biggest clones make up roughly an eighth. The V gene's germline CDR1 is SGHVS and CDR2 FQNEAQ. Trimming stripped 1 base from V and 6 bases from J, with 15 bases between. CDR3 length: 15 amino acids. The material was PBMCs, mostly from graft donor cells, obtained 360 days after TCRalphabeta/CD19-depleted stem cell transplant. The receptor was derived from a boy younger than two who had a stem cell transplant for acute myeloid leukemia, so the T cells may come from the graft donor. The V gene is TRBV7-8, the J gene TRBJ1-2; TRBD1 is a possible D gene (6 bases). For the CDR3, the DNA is TGTGCCAGCAGCTTAGGTCGCGGGCAGGGGAATGGCTACACCTTC. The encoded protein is CASSLGRGQGNGYTF.